Listed here is a single T cell receptor beta chain. The germline CDR1 and CDR2 sequences are LGHDT and YNNKEL (reference sequence). The CDR3 sequence is 18 residues long. V lost 7 bases and J 5 bases, leaving 24 bases between the germline ends. Measured with immunoSEQ multiplex PCR; TCRdb has only the in-frame clones, and not every one. The data show about 250,000 clones, with approximately 91% seen just once and under 0.95% held by the top ten. The sample originates from a study of blood T cell repertoires in COVID-19. Study-level background: Italy, Spain and the United States were the sources of the convalescent and acute COVID-19 samples.

The sequence derives from a woman under 40 with acute or convalescent COVID-19. The chain is built from TRBV3-1 (or the pseudogene TRBV3-2) and TRBJ1-6; no reliable D call. The sequenced material came from peripheral blood. CDR3 nucleotide sequence: TGTGCCAGCACCACGGTAGGCAGTAACCAACTAAATAATTCACCCCTCCACTTT. Amino acids: CASTTVGSNQLNNSPLHF.